This TCR beta chain was found in a study of beta chain features in type 1 diabetes. This clone was counted only a few times. The antigen is undetermined. Investigators reverse transcribed all isolated RNA, so they sequenced expressed TCRB transcripts. The method was immunoSEQ multiplex PCR; TCRdb's version includes in-frame clones alone and lacks a portion of them. This sample has under 950,000 clones, with about 17% found just once. CDR3 length equals 16 residues. Looked up from germline, CDR1 is MDHEN and CDR2 is SYDVKM. The V end was cut by 5 bases, the J end by 2 bases, with 16 bases between. The study, taken as a whole, reports: Patients and controls would share equally any PCR tilt toward shorter templates.

Sample: naive CD4+ T cells from blood. This clonotype was obtained from a woman aged 18-29 years in good health. V usage is TRBV28 and J usage is TRBJ1-5; TRBD1 might be the D (6 bases). The CDR3 protein is CASSAPGTIGNQPQHF. CDR3 sequence (DNA): TGTGCCAGCAGTGCTCCCGGGACAATAGGCAATCAGCCCCAGCATTTT. Drawing the rest from reference TRBV28 and TRBJ1-5, the complete variable domain is DVKVTQSSRYLVKRTGEKVFLECVQDMDHENMFWYRQDPGLGLRLIYFSYDVKMKEKGDIPEGYSVSREKKERFSLILESASTNQTSMYLCASSAPGTIGNQPQHFGDGTRLSIL.